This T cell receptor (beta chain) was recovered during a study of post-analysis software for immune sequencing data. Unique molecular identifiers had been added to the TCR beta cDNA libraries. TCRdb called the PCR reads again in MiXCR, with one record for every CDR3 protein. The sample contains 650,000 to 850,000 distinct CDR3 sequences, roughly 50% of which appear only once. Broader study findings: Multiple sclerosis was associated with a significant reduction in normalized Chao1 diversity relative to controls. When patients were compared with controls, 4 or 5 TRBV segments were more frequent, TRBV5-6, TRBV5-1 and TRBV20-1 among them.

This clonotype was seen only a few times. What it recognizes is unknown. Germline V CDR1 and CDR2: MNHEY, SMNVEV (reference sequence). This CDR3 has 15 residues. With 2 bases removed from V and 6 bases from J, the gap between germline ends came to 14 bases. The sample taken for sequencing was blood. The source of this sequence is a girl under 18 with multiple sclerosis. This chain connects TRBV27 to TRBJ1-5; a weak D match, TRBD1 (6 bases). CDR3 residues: CASSLESQGTQPQHF. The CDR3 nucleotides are TGTGCCAGCAGTTTAGAGAGTCAGGGGACTCAGCCCCAGCATTTT.